One sample yielded the 29 T cell receptor beta chains listed below, sequenced in a study of siplizumab effects on memory and regulatory T cells. Assay: immunoSEQ multiplex PCR; the TCRdb copy retains only in-frame clones and omits some. Of tens of thousands of clones in the sample, about 90% were seen once. The sequencing input was CD8+ T cells sorted from blood. The receptor set was obtained from a human donor in good health.

The genes are TRBV7-6 and TRBJ2-7; possibly TRBD1 or TRBD2 for D (5 bases each). CDR1 is SGHVS and CDR2 is FNYEAQ in the germline V gene. The CDR3 spans 15 residues. V was pared by 1 base and J by 3 bases, with 13 bases between. CDR3 DNA: TGTGCCAGCAGCTTAGGTGGTGGGACGGGCTACGAGCAGTACTTC. Residues: CASSLGGGTGYEQYF. Full variable domain (rest looked up from reference TRBV7-6 and TRBJ2-7): GAGVSQSPRYKVTKRGQDVALRCDPISGHVSLYWYRQALGQGPEFLTYFNYEAQQDKSGLPNDRFSAERPEGSISTLTIQRTEQRDSAMYRCASSLGGGTGYEQYFGPGTRLTVT.

The chain couples TRBV5-8 to TRBJ1-1, with 7 bases identical to TRBD1. CDR1 is SGHTS, CDR2 YDEGEE, per germline. With V trimmed by 5 bases and J by 3 bases, 10 bases remained unmatched. The CDR3 extends over 15 amino acids. This CDR3 is CASRYGTDLDTEAFF. In nucleotides, the CDR3 is TGTGCCAGCAGATATGGGACAGATTTAGACACTGAAGCTTTCTTT.

The V and J genes are TRBV5-6 and TRBJ2-7; no firm D call. V was clipped by 3 bases and J by 0 bases, with 13 bases between them. The length of the CDR3 is 15 residues. Germline V lookup: CDR1 SGHDT, CDR2 YYEEEE. Here the CDR3 reads CASSYGVDNSYEQYF. The CDR3 DNA sequence: TGTGCCAGCAGCTATGGGGTCGACAACTCCTACGAGCAGTACTTC.

DNA of the CDR3: TGTGCCAGCAGCTTGACAGGGACACAAGAGACCCAGTACTTC. Translating it yields CASSLTGTQETQYF. The chain employs TRBV5-6 and TRBJ2-5; D might be TRBD1 (6 bases). Germline V CDR1 and CDR2: SGHDT, YYEEEE. This CDR3 has 14 amino acids. The ends were cut back, 1 base at V and 2 bases at J, with 9 bases in the middle.

The rearrangement uses TRBV16 and TRBJ1-1; the D gene is possibly TRBD1 (5 bases). Germline CDR1 and CDR2: KGHSY and FQNENV. This CDR3 region has 15 residues. The V and J ends lost 4 bases and 0 bases respectively, with 12 bases between them. The CDR3 loop reads CASSLGGGMNTEAFF. The CDR3 DNA sequence: TGTGCCAGCAGCCTCGGCGGGGGTATGAACACTGAAGCTTTCTTT.

The gene calls are TRBV5-6 and TRBJ1-1; TRBD1 agrees at 7 bases. Germline V gives CDR1 SGHDT, CDR2 YYEEEE. The J segment lost 4 bases and the V segment lost 1 base, leaving 1 base of the junction unmatched. The CDR3 runs to 13 residues. The DNA for the CDR3 is TGTGCCAGCAGCTTGTCAGGGGGCACTGAAGCTTTCTTT. Translating gives CASSLSGGTEAFF.

The gene calls are TRBV7-9 and TRBJ2-5; D unresolved. The DNA end lines up better with TRBJ2-7; the J call may be wrong. Germline V gives CDR1 SEHNR, CDR2 FQNEAQ (reference sequence). The CDR3 contains 16 residues. The CDR3 DNA reads as TGTGCCAGCAGCTCTGAATACGGCCCAGCGCCAGGCGAGCAGTACTTC. It translates to CASSSEYGPAPGEQYF.

The chain has TRBV29-1 and TRBJ2-7; 11 bases are a match to TRBD2. CDR1 is SQVTM and CDR2 is ANQGSEA in the germline V gene. V shed 2 bases, J shed 5 bases, and the junction held 8 bases outside the gene matches. The CDR3 is 15 residues long. CDR3 protein: CSVEPASGRFDEQYF. CDR3 nucleotides: TGCAGCGTTGAACCCGCTAGCGGGAGGTTCGACGAGCAGTACTTC.

The chain recombines TRBV6-5 with TRBJ1-1; no clear D. The CDR3 sequence is 13 residues long. In germline, CDR1 is MNHEY, CDR2 SVGAGI. The V and J ends lost 6 bases and 5 bases respectively, with 13 bases between them. The CDR3 DNA reads as TGTGCCAGCAGACCTCTCGGGTGGACTGAAGCTTTCTTT. Protein product: CASRPLGWTEAFF.

J is TRBJ2-2 and V is TRBV5-4; D is unclear. The CDR3 totals 15 residues. V lost 0 bases and J lost 7, with 13 bases in between. The germline CDR1 and CDR2 sequences are SGHNT and YYREEE (reference sequence). This chain's CDR3 is CASSLARGPGGELFF. The DNA for the CDR3 is TGTGCCAGCAGCTTGGCTAGAGGTCCGGGCGGGGAGCTGTTTTTT.

The V call is TRBV27, the J call TRBJ2-3; TRBD1 aligns across 7 bases. Germline-derived CDR1 and CDR2 are MNHEY and SMNVEV (reference sequence). The CDR3 spans 16 residues. V lost 5 bases, J lost 2 bases, and 10 bases stayed unmatched. The CDR3 reads CASSVLRQGLTDTQYF. As DNA, the CDR3 is TGTGCCAGCAGTGTACTACGACAGGGTCTCACAGATACGCAGTATTTT.

In its sample, this clone was seen a few times. DNA for the CDR3: TGTGCCAGCAGCTTCATGGTGGAAGGAAATTCACCCCTCCACTTT. Residues: CASSFMVEGNSPLHF. V and J are TRBV7-9 and TRBJ1-6, with no clear D. Trimming took 3 bases from V and 7 from J, leaving 13 bases between them. CDR3 length: 15 residues. In germline, CDR1 is SEHNR, CDR2 FQNEAQ (reference sequence). Drawing the rest from reference TRBV7-9 and TRBJ1-6, the complete variable domain is DTGVSQNPRHKITKRGQNVTFRCDPISEHNRLYWYRQTLGQGPEFLTYFQNEAQLEKSRLLSDRFSAERPKGSFSTLEIQRTEQGDSAMYLCASSFMVEGNSPLHFGNGTRLTVT.

This chain connects TRBV28 to TRBJ1-1; D is undetermined. Trimming took 6 bases from V and 3 from J, leaving 17 bases between them. Per germline, CDR1 MDHEN and CDR2 SYDVKM. The CDR3 sequence is 15 residues long. The CDR3 nucleotides read TGTGCCAGCAGCTCCCCCCGAATCGGGTACACTGAAGCTTTCTTT. Amino acids: CASSSPRIGYTEAFF.

This sequence joins TRBV5-5 and TRBJ2-7; 9 nucleotides agree with TRBD2. Trimming took 5 bases from V and 0 from J; bases not matched to a gene: 0. Germline V gives CDR1 SGHKS, CDR2 YYEKEE (reference sequence). CDR3 size: 13 residues. The CDR3 sequence is CASRTSGSYEQYF. The CDR3 nucleotides are TGTGCCAGCAGGACTAGCGGCTCCTACGAGCAGTACTTC.

CDR3 nucleotide sequence: TGTGCCAGTAGTAGCGGGGCTAACAATGAGCAGTTCTTC. The encoded protein is CASSSGANNEQFF. This rearrangement joins TRBV19 to TRBJ2-1; tentative D call: TRBD2 (6 bases). CDR1 and CDR2 from the germline V gene are LNHDA and SQIVND (reference sequence). V dropped 4 bases and J dropped 5 bases, with 9 bases sitting between them. This CDR3 spans 13 amino acids. The variable domain in full, with the rest retrieved from reference TRBV19 and TRBJ2-1, is DGGITQSPKYLFRKEGQNVTLSCEQNLNHDAMYWYRQDPGQGLRLIYYSQIVNDFQKGDIAEGYSVSREKKESFPLTVTSAQKNPTAFYLCASSSGANNEQFFGPGTRLTVL.

This sequence joins TRBV9 and TRBJ1-1; tentatively, D is TRBD1 (5 bases). The CDR3 covers 13 residues. Trimming removed 1 base from V and 6 bases from J, with 10 bases in between. The V gene's germline CDR1 is SGDLS and CDR2 YYNGEE. CDR3 sequence: CASSVSRGAEAFF. As DNA, the CDR3 is TGTGCCAGCAGCGTATCTAGGGGCGCTGAAGCTTTCTTT.

The rearrangement joins TRBV13 to TRBJ2-5, with 9 bases that match TRBD2. V lost 2 bases, J lost 3 bases, and 4 bases stayed unmatched. The CDR3 runs 15 residues. The germline CDR1 and CDR2 sequences are PRHDT and FYEKMQ (reference sequence). The CDR3 DNA is TGTGCCAGCAGCTTATCTAGCGGGGTAGAAGAGACCCAGTACTTC. Amino acids: CASSLSSGVEETQYF.

About this clone: The germline gene is not matched at one end of the junction; a read error may be the cause. This chain joins TRBV6-4 and TRBJ1-2; the D is unclear. CDR3 size: 16 residues. The germline V gene encodes CDR1 MRHNA and CDR2 SNTAGT. The DNA of the CDR3 is TGTGCCAGCAGCGACTGGCCGGCTGTCCCCAAAGGCGGCTACACCTTC. It encodes CASSDWPAVPKGGYTF.

This clone was seen a single time. V gene TRBV11-2 combines with J gene TRBJ2-7, with D perhaps TRBD2 (6 bases). The CDR3 spans 15 residues. Germline CDR1 and CDR2: SGHAT and FQNNGV. V was trimmed by 0 bases and J by 5 bases, leaving 14 bases between them. In DNA form, the CDR3 reads TGTGCCAGCAGCTTAGAAGGGGAGGTCTGGGACGAGCAGTACTTC. It specifies CASSLEGEVWDEQYF. Full variable domain (missing parts from reference TRBV11-2 and TRBJ2-7): EAGVAQSPRYKIIEKRQSVAFWCNPISGHATLYWYQQILGQGPKLLIQFQNNGVVDDSQLPKDRFSAERLKGVDSTLKIQPAKLEDSAVYLCASSLEGEVWDEQYFGPGTRLTVT.

The rearrangement links TRBV11-2 to TRBJ2-1; D remains ambiguous. Trimming stripped 1 base from V and 3 bases from J, with 10 bases between. This CDR3 contains 15 residues. Per the germline V gene, CDR1 is SGHAT and CDR2 is FQNNGV. The CDR3 region has the DNA TGTGCCAGCAGCTTAGGGCTGGAAGACTACAATGAGCAGTTCTTC. Its translation: CASSLGLEDYNEQFF. Looking up the rest from reference TRBV11-2 and TRBJ2-1 gives the full variable domain: EAGVAQSPRYKIIEKRQSVAFWCNPISGHATLYWYQQILGQGPKLLIQFQNNGVVDDSQLPKDRFSAERLKGVDSTLKIQPAKLEDSAVYLCASSLGLEDYNEQFFGPGTRLTVL.

The chain joins TRBV19 to TRBJ1-1; no reliable D call. CDR1 is LNHDA, CDR2 SQIVND, per germline (reference sequence). The CDR3 runs to 15 residues. Trimming removed 1 base from V and 0 bases from J, with 9 bases in between. The CDR3 DNA is TGTGCCAGTAGTATAGCCCGTGAACTGAACACTGAAGCTTTCTTT. The encoded protein is CASSIARELNTEAFF.

This chain connects TRBV7-9 to TRBJ1-3; 12 bases agree with TRBD1. The V gene's germline CDR1 is SEHNR and CDR2 FQNEAQ (reference sequence). V shed 1 base, J shed 3 bases, and the junction held 4 bases outside the gene matches. The CDR3 totals 17 residues. In DNA, the CDR3 is TGTGCCAGCAGCTTAGGGGACAGGGGGCATCTTGGAAACACCATATATTTT. As protein: CASSLGDRGHLGNTIYF.

This chain links TRBV5-5 with TRBJ2-1; D unresolved. Germline V CDR1 and CDR2: SGHKS, YYEKEE (reference sequence). The CDR3 spans 15 residues. The germline V and J ends were trimmed by 4 bases and 4 bases, with 15 bases remaining between them. The CDR3 DNA reads as TGTGCCAGCAGCCTCACGCCGGCACCTTACAATGAGCAGTTCTTC. It yields the protein CASSLTPAPYNEQFF.

This chain connects TRBV5-4 to TRBJ1-1, with a weak D call TRBD1 (5 bases). Germline V gene sequence: CDR1 SGHNT, CDR2 YYREEE (reference sequence). V dropped 4 bases and J dropped 1 base, with 17 bases sitting between them. This CDR3 has 16 residues. The CDR3 DNA sequence: TGTGCCAGCAGCCCCGTCGGGGCAGGAGCGAACACTGAAGCTTTCTTT. This translates into CASSPVGAGANTEAFF.

The rearrangement uses TRBV7-9 and TRBJ2-3; 9 bases are shared with TRBD2. The germline CDR1 and CDR2 sequences are SEHNR and FQNEAQ (reference sequence). V gave up 5 bases and J gave up 4 bases; unmatched junction bases: 13. The CDR3 extends over 17 amino acids. The CDR3 nucleotides are TGTGCCAGCAGCCAACCGTGGGCTAGCGGGGAGTCAGATACGCAGTATTTT. This translates into CASSQPWASGESDTQYF.

This clone was found a few times. A read error may account for a junction end that differs from germline. The chain combines TRBV4-2 with TRBJ1-1; D gene unclear. The CDR3 loop spans 12 amino acids. Germline-derived CDR1 and CDR2 are LGHNA and YNFKEQ. DNA for the CDR3: TGTGCCAGCAGCGACCCCGGAGGGAGGAATCTCTTT. Its protein product is CASSDPGGRNLF.

This clone has just one count. In nucleotides, the CDR3 is TGTGCCAGCAGCGTAGGGACAGGGGCGCTCACCGGGGAGCTGTTTTTT. Translating gives CASSVGTGALTGELFF. The V call is TRBV9, the J call TRBJ2-2; TRBD1 aligns across 9 bases. J was trimmed by 4 bases and V by 0 bases; bases with no gene match: 4. Germline lookup yields CDR1 SGDLS and CDR2 YYNGEE. The CDR3 totals 16 residues.

The chain recombines TRBV25-1 with TRBJ2-7; D unclear. CDR1 MGHDK and CDR2 SYGVNS come from the germline V gene. Trimming cost V 6 bases and J 1 base, with 10 bases left between them. This CDR3 is 13 amino acids long. The CDR3 bases are TGTGCCAGCAGCTGGGCTGGATCCTACGAGCAGTACTTC. Translating it yields CASSWAGSYEQYF.

V is TRBV7-7 and J is TRBJ2-5; D is undetermined. The V and J ends lost 2 bases and 2 bases respectively, with 9 bases between them. The CDR3 contains 14 residues. Germline loops: CDR1 SSHAT, CDR2 FNYEAQ (reference sequence). As DNA, the CDR3 is TGTGCCAGCAGCTTAAAAAACAGACAAGAGACCCAGTACTTC. It specifies CASSLKNRQETQYF.